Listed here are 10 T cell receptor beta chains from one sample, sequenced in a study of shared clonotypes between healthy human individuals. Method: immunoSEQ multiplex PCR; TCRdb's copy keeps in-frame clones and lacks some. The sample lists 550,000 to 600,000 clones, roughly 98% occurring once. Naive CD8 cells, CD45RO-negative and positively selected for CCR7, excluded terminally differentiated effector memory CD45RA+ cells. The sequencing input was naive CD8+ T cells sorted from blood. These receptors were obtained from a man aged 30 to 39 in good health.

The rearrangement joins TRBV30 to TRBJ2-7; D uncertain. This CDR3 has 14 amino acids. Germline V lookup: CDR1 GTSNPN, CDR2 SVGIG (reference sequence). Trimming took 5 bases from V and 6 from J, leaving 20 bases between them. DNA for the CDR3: TGTGCCTGGGCCATAGAAAGGCTCGGCAGCGAGCAGTACTTC. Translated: CAWAIERLGSEQYF.

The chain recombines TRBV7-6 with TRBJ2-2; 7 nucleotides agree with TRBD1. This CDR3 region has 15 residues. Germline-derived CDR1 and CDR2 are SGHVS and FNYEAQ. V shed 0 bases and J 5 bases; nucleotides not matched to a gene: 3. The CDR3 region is CASSLATGRTGELFF. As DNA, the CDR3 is TGTGCCAGCAGCTTAGCGACAGGGCGGACCGGGGAGCTGTTTTTT.

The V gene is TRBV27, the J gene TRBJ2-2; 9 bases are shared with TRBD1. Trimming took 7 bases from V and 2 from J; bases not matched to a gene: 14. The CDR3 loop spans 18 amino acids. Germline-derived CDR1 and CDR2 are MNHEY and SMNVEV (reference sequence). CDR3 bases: TGTGCCAGCAAAAACCGGGACAGGGTAGGGGATAACACCGGGGAGCTGTTTTTT. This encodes CASKNRDRVGDNTGELFF.

CDR3 nucleotides: TGTGCCAGCAGGGAAACTAGCAATCAGCCCCAGCATTTT. The encoded protein is CASRETSNQPQHF. The chain carries TRBV6-6 and TRBJ1-5; D is unclear. There are 13 residues in the CDR3. Germline assignment: CDR1 MNHNY and CDR2 SVGAGI (reference sequence). The V gene lost 6 bases and the J gene lost 0 bases, with 6 bases spanning the gap.

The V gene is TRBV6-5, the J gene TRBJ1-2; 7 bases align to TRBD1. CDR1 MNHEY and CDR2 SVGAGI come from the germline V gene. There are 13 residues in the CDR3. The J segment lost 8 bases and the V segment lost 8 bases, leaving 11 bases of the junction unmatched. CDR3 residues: CASFSGGLEGYTF. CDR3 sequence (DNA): TGTGCCAGCTTCTCAGGGGGGTTGGAGGGCTACACCTTC.

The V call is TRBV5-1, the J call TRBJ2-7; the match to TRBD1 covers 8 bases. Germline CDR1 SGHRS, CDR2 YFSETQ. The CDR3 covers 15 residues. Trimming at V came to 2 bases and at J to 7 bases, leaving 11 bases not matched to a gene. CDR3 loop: CASSLTGGGVHEQYF. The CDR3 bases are TGCGCCAGCAGCTTAACAGGGGGAGGAGTACATGAGCAGTACTTC. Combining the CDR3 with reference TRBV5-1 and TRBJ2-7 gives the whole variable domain KAGVTQTPRYLIKTRGQQVTLSCSPISGHRSVSWYQQTPGQGLQFLFEYFSETQRNKGNFPGRFSGRQFSNSRSEMNVSTLELGDSALYLCASSLTGGGVHEQYFGPGTRLTVT.

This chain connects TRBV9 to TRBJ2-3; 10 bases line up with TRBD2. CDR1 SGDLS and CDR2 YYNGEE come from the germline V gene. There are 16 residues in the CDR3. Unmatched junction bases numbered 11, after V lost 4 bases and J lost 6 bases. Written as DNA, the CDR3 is TGTGCCAGCAGCCAACAGACTAGCGGGTTGCTTGATACGCAGTATTTT. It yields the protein CASSQQTSGLLDTQYF.

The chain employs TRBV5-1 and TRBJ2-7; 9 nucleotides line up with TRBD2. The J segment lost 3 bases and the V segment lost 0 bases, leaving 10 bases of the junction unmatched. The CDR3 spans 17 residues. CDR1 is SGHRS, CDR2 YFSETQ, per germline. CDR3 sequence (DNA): TGCGCCAGCAGCTTGGGTAGCGGGGGAACCGTAGACTACGAGCAGTACTTC. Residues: CASSLGSGGTVDYEQYF.

The CDR3 DNA follows: TGTGCCAGCAGTGAATCTGACTCATACAATGAGCAGTTCTTC. It codes for CASSESDSYNEQFF. This chain connects TRBV2 to TRBJ2-1; D is uncertain. Trimming pared 2 bases from V and 4 bases from J, leaving 9 bases between. This CDR3 is 14 amino acids long. Germline-derived CDR1 and CDR2 are SNHLY and FYNNEI.

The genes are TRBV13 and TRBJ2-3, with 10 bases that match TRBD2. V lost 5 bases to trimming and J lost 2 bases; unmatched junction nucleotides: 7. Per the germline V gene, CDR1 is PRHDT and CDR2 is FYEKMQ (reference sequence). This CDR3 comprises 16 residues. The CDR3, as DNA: TGTGCCAGCAGCACTCGGACTAGCGGAGACACAGATACGCAGTATTTT. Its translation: CASSTRTSGDTDTQYF.